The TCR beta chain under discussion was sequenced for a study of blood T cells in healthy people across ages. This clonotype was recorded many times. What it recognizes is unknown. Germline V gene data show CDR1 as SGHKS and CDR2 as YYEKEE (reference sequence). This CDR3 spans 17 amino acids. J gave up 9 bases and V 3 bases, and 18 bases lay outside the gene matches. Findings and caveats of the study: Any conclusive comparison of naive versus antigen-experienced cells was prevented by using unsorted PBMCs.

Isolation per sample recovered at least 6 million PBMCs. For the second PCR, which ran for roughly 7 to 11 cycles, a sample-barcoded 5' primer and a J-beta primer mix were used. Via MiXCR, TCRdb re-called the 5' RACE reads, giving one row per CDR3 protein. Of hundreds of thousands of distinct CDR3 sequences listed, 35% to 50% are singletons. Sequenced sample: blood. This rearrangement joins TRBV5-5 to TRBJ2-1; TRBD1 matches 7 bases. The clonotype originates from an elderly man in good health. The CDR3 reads CASSYGTTGLILPEQFF. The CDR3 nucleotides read TGTGCCAGCAGCTATGGGACGACAGGGTTGATCTTACCTGAGCAGTTCTTC.